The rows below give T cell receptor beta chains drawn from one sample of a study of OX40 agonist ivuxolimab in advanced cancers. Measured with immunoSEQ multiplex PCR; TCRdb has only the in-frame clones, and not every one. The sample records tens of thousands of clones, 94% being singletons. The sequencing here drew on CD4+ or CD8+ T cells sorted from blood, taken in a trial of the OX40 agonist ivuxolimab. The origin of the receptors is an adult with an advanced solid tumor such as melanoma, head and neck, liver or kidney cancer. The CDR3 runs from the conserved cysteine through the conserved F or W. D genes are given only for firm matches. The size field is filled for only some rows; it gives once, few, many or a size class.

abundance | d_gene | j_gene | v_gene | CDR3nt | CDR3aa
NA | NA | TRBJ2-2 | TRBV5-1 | TGCGCCAGCAGCTCAGGCGGGGCGAACACCGGGGAGCTGTTTTTT | CASSSGGANTGELFF
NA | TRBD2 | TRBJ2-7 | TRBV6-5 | TGTGCCAGCAGTCAAGGACTAGAGTCCTACGAGCAGTACTTC | CASSQGLESYEQYF
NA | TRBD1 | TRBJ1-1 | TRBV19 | TGTGCCAGTAGTATGGGTCAGGGGGCCACTGAAGCTTTCTTT | CASSMGQGATEAFF
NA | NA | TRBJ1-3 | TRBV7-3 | TGTGCCAGCAGCTTATTCTCCGGAAACACCATATATTTT | CASSLFSGNTIYF
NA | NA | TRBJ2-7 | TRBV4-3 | TGCGCCAGCAGCCAAGATTGGAACTACGAGCAGTACTTC | CASSQDWNYEQYF
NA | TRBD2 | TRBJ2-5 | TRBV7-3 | TGTGCCAGCAGCCCAGGGACTAGGGCGGCGGAGACCCAGTACTTC | CASSPGTRAAETQYF
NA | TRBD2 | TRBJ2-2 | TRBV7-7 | TGTGCTAGCAGCGGGACTAGCGTATCCCCGAACACCGGGGAGCTGTTTTTT | CASSGTSVSPNTGELFF
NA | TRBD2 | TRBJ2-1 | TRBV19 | TGTGCCAGTAGTATCGTTACCTTAGCGGGAGCTTCCTACAATGAGCAGTTCTTC | CASSIVTLAGASYNEQFF
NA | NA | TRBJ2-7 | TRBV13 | TGTGCCAGCAGCTCTTGGGGGGAAACAAACGAGCAGTACTTC | CASSSWGETNEQYF
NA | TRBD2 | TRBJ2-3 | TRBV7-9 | TGTGCCAGCAGCCTCCTGACTAGCGGGAGCACAGATACGCAGTATTTT | CASSLLTSGSTDTQYF
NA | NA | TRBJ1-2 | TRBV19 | TGTGCCAGTAGTATTCAGACGGACTATGGCTACACCTTC | CASSIQTDYGYTF
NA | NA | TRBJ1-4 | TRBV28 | TGTGCCAGCAGCCCACGTTTGTTAGTTAATGAAAAACTGTTTTTT | CASSPRLLVNEKLFF
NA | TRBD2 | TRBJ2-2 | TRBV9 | TGTGCCAGCAGCGTAGGGAGCGGGAGTTCCGGGGAGCTGTTTTTT | CASSVGSGSSGELFF
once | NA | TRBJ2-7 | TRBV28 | TGTGCCAGCAGTCGAGCCTACGAGCAGTACTTC | CASSRAYEQYF
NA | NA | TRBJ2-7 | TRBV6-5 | TGTGCCAGCAGTTACTTCCGGGAAGCCTACGAGCAGTACTTC | CASSYFREAYEQYF
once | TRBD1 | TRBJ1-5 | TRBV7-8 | TGTGCCAGCAGCCTAACCCCTGGACAGGGGGCGGGGGGGCAGCCCCAGCATTTT | CASSLTPGQGAGGQPQHF
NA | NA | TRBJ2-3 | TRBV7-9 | TGTGCCAGCAGCCCCCCGGGCTTCGTCCCGTGGGCGCAGTATTTT | CASSPPGFVPWAQYF
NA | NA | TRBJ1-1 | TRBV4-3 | TGCGCCAGCAGCCAAGCGACAGTTGCTTTTGTCACTGAAGCTTTCTTT | CASSQATVAFVTEAFF
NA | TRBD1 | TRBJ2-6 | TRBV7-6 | TGTGCCAGCAGCGGAGCCCCGGGACAGATCTCTGGGGCCAACGTCCTGACTTTC | CASSGAPGQISGANVLTF
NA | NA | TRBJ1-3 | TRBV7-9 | TGTGCCAGCAGCTTGGGTTGGGGCTCTGGAAACACCATATATTTT | CASSLGWGSGNTIYF
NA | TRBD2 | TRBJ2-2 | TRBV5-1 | TGCGCCAGCAGCGAAGAACTAGCGACGAACACCGGGGAGCTGTTTTTT | CASSEELATNTGELFF
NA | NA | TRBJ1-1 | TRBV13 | TGTGCCAGCAGTACTGGGGAAGTAAACACTGAAGCTTTCTTT | CASSTGEVNTEAFF
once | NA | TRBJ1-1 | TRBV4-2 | TGTGCCAGCAGCCAAGATAGGGTTGAGACAGAAGCGGCCATGAACACTGAAGCTTTCTTT | CASSQDRVETEAAMNTEAFF
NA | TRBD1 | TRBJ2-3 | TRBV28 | TGTGCCACTTTGGCCCGGGACAGGGTCACAGATACGCAGTATTTT | CATLARDRVTDTQYF
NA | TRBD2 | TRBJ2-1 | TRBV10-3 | TGTGCCATCAGTGAGACCGGGACTAGCGTGCCGAGCTCCTACAATGAGCAGTTCTTC | CAISETGTSVPSSYNEQFF
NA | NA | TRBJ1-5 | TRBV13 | TGTGCCAGCAGCGTCGCGGGCCCCGCCGGTAATCAGCCCCAGCATTTT | CASSVAGPAGNQPQHF
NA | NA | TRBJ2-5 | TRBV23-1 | TGCGCCAGCAGCCCCTTAAGAGGCAGAGAGACCCAGTACTTC | CASSPLRGRETQYF
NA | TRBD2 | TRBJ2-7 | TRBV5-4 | TGTGCCAGCAGGGATACAGGGAGCGGGAGTGTCTACGAGCAGTACTTC | CASRDTGSGSVYEQYF
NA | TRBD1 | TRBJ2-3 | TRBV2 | TGTGCCAGCAGTAGGTCAAACCAGGGGGCTATCACAGATACGCAGTATTTT | CASSRSNQGAITDTQYF
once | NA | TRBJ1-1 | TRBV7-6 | TGTGCCAGCAGCTTGACTTCAGCACACATGAACACTGAAGCTTTCTTT | CASSLTSAHMNTEAFF
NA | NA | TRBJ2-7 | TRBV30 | TGTGCCGGAGATGGGGAGGGGGGTGGTCGGCAGTACTTC | CAGDGEGGGRQYF
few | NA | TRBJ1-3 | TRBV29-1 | TGCAGCGTCCGGACTGCTAGCTCTGGAAACACCATATATTTT | CSVRTASSGNTIYF
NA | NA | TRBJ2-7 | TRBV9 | TGTGCCAGCAGCGTAGGGGGAGACGAGCAGTACTTC | CASSVGGDEQYF
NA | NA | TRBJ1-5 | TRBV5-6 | TGTGCCAGCAGCCTAAGAAACCTAAATCAGGGCTATAGCAATCAGCCCCAGCATTTT | CASSLRNLNQGYSNQPQHF
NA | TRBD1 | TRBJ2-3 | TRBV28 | TGTGCCAGCTGGGACAGGGGGCTTTCCAAATCTAGCACAGATACGCAGTATTTT | CASWDRGLSKSSTDTQYF